The rows below give T cell receptor beta chains drawn from one sample of a study of T-cell memory formation after mild COVID-19. TCRdb independently ran MiXCR on the 5' RACE reads; one entry per CDR3 protein. The sample includes a few hundred thousand distinct CDR3 sequences, around 14% of them seen just once. The sample taken for sequencing was PBMCs or a T cell subset sorted from them (not recorded which). These TCRs come from a man aged 18 to 30 who had mild COVID-19 (a few samples of this study predate the infection). Cell type and time point are not known. CDR3s include the opening cysteine and the closing phenylalanine or tryptophan. Each record gives: clone size, D gene, J gene, V gene, CDR3 protein, CDR3 DNA. D genes are given only for firm matches. The size entry is marked missing in some rows and otherwise reads once, few, many or a size class.

abundance: -; d_gene: -; j_gene: TRBJ2-3; v_gene: TRBV11-3; CDR3aa: CASSALSYTDTQYF; CDR3nt: TGTGCCAGCAGCGCCCTCTCCTACACAGATACGCAGTATTTT
abundance: -; d_gene: -; j_gene: TRBJ2-7; v_gene: TRBV13; CDR3aa: CASSRILGQKSYEQYF; CDR3nt: TGTGCCAGCAGCCGAATACTGGGGCAGAAGTCCTACGAGCAGTACTTC
abundance: many; d_gene: TRBD2; j_gene: TRBJ2-7; v_gene: TRBV20-1; CDR3aa: CSASEPSGGPYEQYF; CDR3nt: TGCAGTGCTAGTGAGCCTAGCGGGGGACCTTACGAGCAGTACTTC
abundance: many; d_gene: -; j_gene: TRBJ1-1; v_gene: TRBV5-1; CDR3aa: CASSDPGKAAFF; CDR3nt: TGCGCCAGCAGCGATCCAGGGAAGGCAGCTTTCTTT
abundance: few; d_gene: -; j_gene: TRBJ1-2; v_gene: TRBV29-1; CDR3aa: CSVSTGRGDGYTF; CDR3nt: TGCAGCGTCAGTACCGGGAGAGGAGATGGCTACACCTTC
abundance: -; d_gene: -; j_gene: TRBJ1-4; v_gene: TRBV6-5; CDR3aa: CASSYSRVSNEKLFF; CDR3nt: TGTGCCAGCAGTTACTCAAGGGTATCAAATGAAAAACTGTTTTTT
abundance: few; d_gene: -; j_gene: TRBJ1-4; v_gene: TRBV2; CDR3aa: CASSLSREKLFF; CDR3nt: TGTGCCAGCAGTCTTAGCCGTGAAAAACTGTTTTTT
abundance: few; d_gene: TRBD1; j_gene: TRBJ2-5; v_gene: TRBV11-1; CDR3aa: CASSTTDREETQYF; CDR3nt: TGTGCCAGCAGCACGACGGACAGGGAGGAGACCCAGTACTTC
abundance: -; d_gene: -; j_gene: TRBJ1-1; v_gene: TRBV7-9; CDR3aa: CASSLSLIDIMNTEAFF; CDR3nt: TGTGCCAGCAGCTTATCCCTAATCGATATCATGAACACTGAAGCTTTCTTT
abundance: many; d_gene: TRBD2; j_gene: TRBJ2-5; v_gene: TRBV5-1; CDR3aa: CASSLPGLAGGPETQYF; CDR3nt: TGCGCCAGCAGCCTACCGGGACTAGCGGGGGGGCCGGAGACCCAGTACTTC
abundance: many; d_gene: TRBD2; j_gene: TRBJ2-3; v_gene: TRBV4-1; CDR3aa: CASSQPRLLAGGRRIDTQYF; CDR3nt: TGCGCCAGCAGCCAACCCCGGCTGCTCGCGGGGGGGCGTCGTATAGATACGCAGTATTTT
abundance: -; d_gene: TRBD2; j_gene: TRBJ2-1; v_gene: TRBV4-3; CDR3aa: CASSRTTSGGAGNEQFF; CDR3nt: TGCGCCAGCAGCCGGACGACTAGCGGGGGGGCAGGGAATGAGCAGTTCTTC
abundance: -; d_gene: -; j_gene: TRBJ2-7; v_gene: TRBV12-3/TRBV12-4; CDR3aa: CASRLARAYEQYF; CDR3nt: TGTGCCAGCAGGCTAGCGAGAGCCTACGAGCAGTACTTC
abundance: few; d_gene: -; j_gene: TRBJ2-3; v_gene: TRBV2; CDR3aa: CASSEGSYTQYF; CDR3nt: TGTGCCAGCAGTGAGGGGAGCTATACGCAGTATTTT
abundance: -; d_gene: -; j_gene: TRBJ1-3; v_gene: TRBV6-5; CDR3aa: CASSPPQGALLSGNTIYF; CDR3nt: TGTGCCAGCAGTCCACCTCAAGGGGCCCTCCTCTCTGGAAACACCATATATTTT
abundance: -; d_gene: -; j_gene: TRBJ2-3; v_gene: TRBV20-1; CDR3aa: CSAGGALGGTDTQYF; CDR3nt: TGCAGTGCCGGGGGTGCCCTAGGGGGCACAGATACGCAGTATTTT
abundance: -; d_gene: TRBD2; j_gene: TRBJ2-5; v_gene: TRBV4-1; CDR3aa: CASSLGERGSMLETQYF; CDR3nt: TGCGCCAGCAGCCTAGGGGAGCGGGGGTCGATGCTAGAGACCCAGTACTTC
abundance: -; d_gene: TRBD1; j_gene: TRBJ1-1; v_gene: TRBV5-1; CDR3aa: CASSYRGMNTEAFF; CDR3nt: TGCGCCAGCAGCTACAGGGGCATGAACACTGAAGCTTTCTTT
abundance: few; d_gene: TRBD1; j_gene: TRBJ2-1; v_gene: TRBV7-2; CDR3aa: CASSLSRDSNEQFF; CDR3nt: TGTGCCAGCAGTTTGAGCCGGGACAGCAATGAGCAGTTCTTC
abundance: few; d_gene: -; j_gene: TRBJ2-2; v_gene: TRBV5-1; CDR3aa: CASSLVVGSNTGELFF; CDR3nt: TGCGCCAGCAGCTTGGTTGTAGGGTCGAACACCGGGGAGCTGTTTTTT
abundance: few; d_gene: -; j_gene: TRBJ1-4; v_gene: TRBV7-2; CDR3aa: CASSSHTTYEKLFF; CDR3nt: TGTGCCAGCAGCTCACATACTACTTATGAAAAACTGTTTTTT
abundance: few; d_gene: -; j_gene: TRBJ1-4; v_gene: TRBV5-1; CDR3aa: CASSAGGHQGGEKLFF; CDR3nt: TGCGCCAGCAGCGCCGGTGGACACCAAGGAGGGGAAAAACTGTTTTTT
abundance: -; d_gene: -; j_gene: TRBJ1-2; v_gene: TRBV20-1; CDR3aa: CSQDSGRESNYGYTF; CDR3nt: TGCAGTCAAGATTCGGGAAGGGAATCTAACTATGGCTACACCTTC
abundance: few; d_gene: -; j_gene: TRBJ2-1; v_gene: TRBV20-1; CDR3aa: CSARDPNLGGNNEQFF; CDR3nt: TGCAGTGCTAGAGACCCAAATTTGGGGGGCAACAATGAGCAGTTCTTC
abundance: -; d_gene: -; j_gene: TRBJ1-1; v_gene: TRBV20-1; CDR3aa: CSAGREVEAFF; CDR3nt: TGCAGTGCTGGCAGGGAGGTTGAAGCTTTCTTT
abundance: few; d_gene: -; j_gene: TRBJ1-1; v_gene: TRBV4-3; CDR3aa: CASSQDWTPATEAFF; CDR3nt: TGCGCCAGCAGCCAAGATTGGACCCCGGCCACTGAAGCTTTCTTT
abundance: few; d_gene: TRBD2; j_gene: TRBJ2-3; v_gene: TRBV20-1; CDR3aa: CSARDWAGGLNTQYF; CDR3nt: TGCAGTGCTAGAGATTGGGCGGGGGGGCTAAATACGCAGTATTTT
abundance: many; d_gene: -; j_gene: TRBJ2-1; v_gene: TRBV5-1; CDR3aa: CASGTGGVIHEQFF; CDR3nt: TGCGCCAGCGGAACGGGGGGCGTAATCCATGAGCAGTTCTTC
abundance: -; d_gene: -; j_gene: TRBJ2-5; v_gene: TRBV5-5; CDR3aa: CASSLGIVVGGQETQYF; CDR3nt: TGTGCCAGCAGCTTGGGGATTGTGGTAGGGGGGCAAGAGACCCAGTACTTC
abundance: -; d_gene: -; j_gene: TRBJ1-3; v_gene: TRBV6-6; CDR3aa: CASTPLSGNTIYF; CDR3nt: TGTGCCAGCACTCCCCTCTCTGGAAACACCATATATTTT
abundance: few; d_gene: TRBD2; j_gene: TRBJ2-3; v_gene: TRBV20-1; CDR3aa: CSARSGGSTDTQYF; CDR3nt: TGCAGTGCCCGCAGCGGGGGTAGCACAGATACGCAGTATTTT
abundance: -; d_gene: TRBD2; j_gene: TRBJ2-1; v_gene: TRBV20-1; CDR3aa: CSARDPRRGGENEQFF; CDR3nt: TGCAGTGCTAGAGATCCACGGCGGGGGGGCGAAAATGAGCAGTTCTTC
abundance: few; d_gene: TRBD1; j_gene: TRBJ2-7; v_gene: TRBV6-5; CDR3aa: CASSPYGQGSYEQYF; CDR3nt: TGTGCCAGCAGTCCTTACGGACAGGGCTCCTACGAGCAGTACTTC